What follows describes a single TCR beta chain. This entry is derived from a study of shared clonotypes between healthy human individuals. Several immunoSEQ plates held equal portions of the genomic DNA taken from each subset. Study processing details: Junction-only immunoSEQ sequences carried no quality scores, so filtering differed. Sequencing was performed with immunoSEQ multiplex PCR; in TCRdb, only in-frame clones are kept and a portion is missing. Clonal size and the V and J genes are those of that table, whereas D and trimming came from the DNA. Of approximately 1,500,000 clones in the sample, around 97% were seen once. The receptor comes from a man aged 25 to 40 in good health. Sequenced sample: naive CD4+ T cells sorted from blood. Subset described: CD45RA+ positively selected.

In DNA form, the CDR3 reads TGTGCCAGCAGCTTATCCCCGAGCGGACTTAGCACAGATACGCAGTATTTT. Translated: CASSLSPSGLSTDTQYF. This chain joins TRBV7-9 and TRBJ2-3; the D gene is possibly TRBD2 (5 bases). CDR3 size: 17 residues. Germline V gene lookup returns CDR1 SEHNR and CDR2 FQNEAQ (reference sequence). Between the trimmed V and J ends, which lost 2 bases and 0 bases, there was a span of 15 bases. Looking up the rest from reference TRBV7-9 and TRBJ2-3 gives the full variable domain: DTGVSQNPRHKITKRGQNVTFRCDPISEHNRLYWYRQTLGQGPEFLTYFQNEAQLEKSRLLSDRFSAERPKGSFSTLEIQRTEQGDSAMYLCASSLSPSGLSTDTQYFGPGTRLTVL.